Listed below are T cell receptor beta chains from one sample, sequenced in a study of cytomegalovirus exposure and HLA in healthy donors. Sequencing was performed with immunoSEQ multiplex PCR; in TCRdb, only in-frame clones are kept and a portion is missing. The data contain roughly 150,000 clones, around 80% of them singletons. Sequencing was performed on PBMCs. Receptors originate from a man aged 40-49 years in good health and CMV-seronegative. CDR3s include the opening cysteine and the closing phenylalanine or tryptophan. D genes are given only for firm matches. Not all rows give a size; the values are once, few, many and, for expanded clones, a class.

size,D,J,V,DNA,CDR3
few,TRBD1,TRBJ2-7,TRBV7-9,TGTGCCAGCAGCCCCCGACAGGGTCACTACGAGCAGTACTTC,CASSPRQGHYEQYF
.,.,TRBJ2-7,TRBV11-2,TGTGCCAGCAGCTCGTTAAGCCTCTACTACGAGCAGTACTTC,CASSSLSLYYEQYF
.,.,TRBJ2-7,TRBV30,TGTGCCTGGTCTCCAGGGGAAGGGTACGAGCAGTACTTC,CAWSPGEGYEQYF
.,.,TRBJ2-3,TRBV27,TGTGCCAGCAGTTTCGGAGCGGCCCCCACAGATACGCAGTATTTT,CASSFGAAPTDTQYF
.,TRBD2,TRBJ2-1,TRBV19,TGTGCCAGTAGTATTTTAATCCACGCTAGCGGGAGGACAAGCCTATACAATGAGCAGTTCTTC,CASSILIHASGRTSLYNEQFF
few,.,TRBJ1-1,TRBV6-4,TGTGCCAGCACTTTCGGGCTGAAAGATACAGGAGCTTTCTTT,CASTFGLKDTGAFF
.,.,TRBJ1-3,TRBV28,TGTGCCAGCAGAGTCAGGGGTACCTTCTCTGGAAACACCATATATTTT,CASRVRGTFSGNTIYF
.,.,TRBJ2-7,TRBV11-2,TGTGCCAGCAGCTTACGGCAGGGTTACGAGCAGTACTTC,CASSLRQGYEQYF
few,TRBD1,TRBJ1-6,TRBV5-4,TGTGCCAGCAGCCGGGACAGGGGCGATTCACCCCTCCACTTT,CASSRDRGDSPLHF
.,.,TRBJ2-3,TRBV6-5,TGTGCCAGCACCAGCGGGTCGGCCACAGATACGCAGTATTTT,CASTSGSATDTQYF
.,.,TRBJ2-3,TRBV9,TGTGCCAGCAGCGTAGTTCCAGGGTGGACAGATACGCAGTATTTT,CASSVVPGWTDTQYF
few,TRBD1,TRBJ2-3,TRBV5-1,TGCGCCAGCAGCTTGGGACAGGGCTGGGTAGATACGCAGTATTTT,CASSLGQGWVDTQYF
.,TRBD2,TRBJ2-7,TRBV7-8,TGTGCCAGCAGCTTAACTTTTTCGGCGCGGGAGCGCTCCTACGAGCAGTACTTC,CASSLTFSARERSYEQYF
.,.,TRBJ2-3,TRBV29-1,TGCAGCGAACTTACCTCTAGCACAGATACGCAGTATTTT,CSELTSSTDTQYF
.,.,TRBJ1-3,TRBV4-1,TGCGCCAGCAGCCAGAACCGGGGGTATGGAAACACCATATATTTT,CASSQNRGYGNTIYF
.,.,TRBJ1-5,TRBV28,TGTGCCAGCAGTTGGGCTTGGGGCAATCAGCCCCAGCATTTT,CASSWAWGNQPQHF
.,.,TRBJ1-2,TRBV16,TGTGCCAGCAGCCAACCAGACAGTAATGGCTACACCTTC,CASSQPDSNGYTF
.,TRBD2,TRBJ2-5,TRBV13,TGTGCCAGCAGCTCCCTAGCGGGAGGGCCGGAGGTGGAGACCCAGTACTTC,CASSSLAGGPEVETQYF
.,.,TRBJ1-1,TRBV6-5,TGTGCCAGCAGGAGTCGGGGGAGCGGCACTGAAGCTTTCTTT,CASRSRGSGTEAFF
.,.,TRBJ1-1,TRBV14,TGTGCCAGCAGCCAAGTTAAAGGAGTTGGGACTGAAGCTTTCTTT,CASSQVKGVGTEAFF
once,.,TRBJ2-1,TRBV5-4,TGTGCCAGCAGCTTGCAAACGGGTGAGCAGTTCTTC,CASSLQTGEQFF
.,TRBD1,TRBJ2-7,TRBV7-2,TGTGCCAGCAGCCGGGACAGGTTTTTTTACGAGCAGTACTTC,CASSRDRFFYEQYF
.,.,TRBJ1-4,TRBV28,TGTGCCAGCAGGGACAGTTCAACTAATGAAAAACTGTTTTTT,CASRDSSTNEKLFF
once,TRBD2,TRBJ2-7,TRBV6-5,TGTGCCAGCAGTTACGCAATAGCGGGAGTCTACGAGCAGTACTTC,CASSYAIAGVYEQYF
.,TRBD2,TRBJ2-2,TRBV11-2,TGTGCCAGCAGCGGCTGGGAGCGGGAATTCACCGGGGAGCTGTTTTTT,CASSGWEREFTGELFF
.,TRBD1,TRBJ1-1,TRBV9,TGTGCCAGCAGCCCCCGGGACAGCGAAGCTTTCTTT,CASSPRDSEAFF
.,.,TRBJ2-7,TRBV4-1,TGCGCCAGCAGCGACAGCTACGAGCAGTACTTC,CASSDSYEQYF
.,.,TRBJ1-1,TRBV6-5,TGTGCCAGCAGTTACACCGGCAGGCTGAACACTGAAGCTTTCTTT,CASSYTGRLNTEAFF
once,.,TRBJ1-1,TRBV6-5,TGTGCCAGCACGGGGGGGAGTACTGAAGCTTTCTTT,CASTGGSTEAFF
once,TRBD1,TRBJ2-7,TRBV18,TGTGCCAGCTCACCGCCGGGACAGAGAGACTACGAGCAGTACTTC,CASSPPGQRDYEQYF
.,.,TRBJ1-6,TRBV6-5,TGTGCCAGCAGTTTATCCGACAGGCCCGATTCACCCCTCCACTTT,CASSLSDRPDSPLHF
few,.,TRBJ2-2,TRBV6-6,TGTGCCAGCAGTTATCCGTCGGCCGGGGAGCTGTTTTTT,CASSYPSAGELFF
.,.,TRBJ1-5,TRBV5-1,TGCGCCAGCAGCCAGGACAGCCTCAATCAGCCCCAGCATTTT,CASSQDSLNQPQHF
once,.,TRBJ1-1,TRBV25-1,TGTGCCAGCATCACAGGGCCTGAAGCTTTCTTT,CASITGPEAFF
.,TRBD2,TRBJ2-3,TRBV9,TGTGCCAGCAGCGTACGAGCGGGGAAGGGGAGAGATACGCAGTATTTT,CASSVRAGKGRDTQYF
few,.,TRBJ2-1,TRBV4-2,TGTGCCAGCAGCCAAACCCCACTCGCGAATGAGCAGTTCTTC,CASSQTPLANEQFF
.,.,TRBJ2-7,TRBV28,TGTGCCAGCAGTTCCACTCCAAACTACGAGCAGTACTTC,CASSSTPNYEQYF
.,TRBD1,TRBJ1-4,TRBV7-9,TGTGCCAGCAGCTTAGGTGGACAGGGGGCGTATGAAAAACTGTTTTTT,CASSLGGQGAYEKLFF
.,TRBD1,TRBJ1-1,TRBV5-5,TGTGCCAGCAGCTCTGAGGGGGCCCCATCAGCTTTCTTT,CASSSEGAPSAFF
few,TRBD2,TRBJ2-4,TRBV19,TGTGCCAGTCGGGAGGGTCCCAAAAACATTCAGTACTTC,CASREGPKNIQYF
.,TRBD2,TRBJ2-5,TRBV5-1,TGCGCCAGCAGCTTGGAGCCTAGCGGGAGGAGTGGACAAGAGACCCAGTACTTC,CASSLEPSGRSGQETQYF
.,.,TRBJ2-5,TRBV5-1,TGCGCCAGCAGCTTGCTGACACCAAAACGGGGGGAGACCCAGTACTTC,CASSLLTPKRGETQYF
.,.,TRBJ1-2,TRBV27,TGTGCCAGCCACGAGGAGGGTCGGGATGGCTACACCTTC,CASHEEGRDGYTF
.,TRBD2,TRBJ2-5,TRBV27,TGTGCCAGCAGAGGACTAGCGGTCCAAGAGACCCAGTACTTC,CASRGLAVQETQYF
once,.,TRBJ2-1,TRBV28,TGTGCCAGCAACTCACAGAGCCTTTACAATGAGCAGTTCTTC,CASNSQSLYNEQFF